This entry lists 27 T cell receptor beta chains sequenced from one sample in a study of blood T cells in healthy people across ages. Through a sample-barcoded 5' primer and a J-beta primer mix, a second PCR was run for roughly 7 to 11 cycles. MiXCR was run by TCRdb on the 5' RACE reads, yielding one entry per CDR3 protein. The sample has 750,000 to 950,000 distinct CDR3 sequences, less than 70% seen once. The sample was blood. Receptors were obtained from a man aged 80 or over in good health.

This rearrangement joins TRBV7-2 to TRBJ1-5; 8 bases are a match to TRBD1. The germline gives CDR1 SGHTA, CDR2 FQGNSA. V shed 5 bases and J 13 bases; nucleotides not matched to a gene: 7. The CDR3 contains 12 residues. CDR3 loop: CASSKDRASQHF. The DNA for the CDR3 is TGTGCCAGCAGCAAGGACAGGGCCTCTCAGCATTTT.

The chain employs TRBV29-1 and TRBJ2-5; TRBD1 matches 7 bases. The junction had 3 bases not matched to a gene; V was cut back by 6 bases and J by 2 bases. Germline lookup yields CDR1 SQVTM and CDR2 ANQGSEA. The CDR3 is 12 amino acids. The CDR3 region is CSVHRGQETQYF. The CDR3 DNA reads as TGCAGCGTACACAGGGGACAAGAGACCCAGTACTTC.

This clonotype was detected a few times. V gene TRBV5-1 combines with J gene TRBJ1-1; D call uncertain. CDR1 and CDR2 (germline): SGHRS, YFSETQ. Trimming cost V 2 bases and J 1 base, with 12 bases left between them. The CDR3 has 15 residues. The CDR3 nucleotides read TGCGCCAGCAGCTTAGGAACAAGGGCGAACACTGAAGCTTTCTTT. As protein: CASSLGTRANTEAFF. The entire variable domain, with the rest obtained from reference TRBV5-1 and TRBJ1-1, is as follows: KAGVTQTPRYLIKTRGQQVTLSCSPISGHRSVSWYQQTPGQGLQFLFEYFSETQRNKGNFPGRFSGRQFSNSRSEMNVSTLELGDSALYLCASSLGTRANTEAFFGQGTRLTVV.

This clonotype was counted between two and nine times. V is TRBV7-2 and J is TRBJ2-3; 7 bases are a match to TRBD1. This CDR3 spans 16 amino acids. Trimming at V came to 5 bases and at J to 3 bases, leaving 11 bases not matched to a gene. CDR1 and CDR2 from the germline V gene are SGHTA and FQGNSA. In DNA form, the CDR3 reads TGTGCCAGCAGCCGGGACAGTCTCTTTGGGACAGATACGCAGTATTTT. This encodes CASSRDSLFGTDTQYF.

The chain is built from TRBV7-6 and TRBJ2-1; TRBD2 is a possible D gene (6 bases). CDR3 size: 15 residues. With 2 bases removed from V and 8 bases from J, the gap between germline ends came to 16 bases. CDR1 is SGHVS and CDR2 is FNYEAQ in the germline V gene. CDR3 coding DNA: TGTGCCAGCAGCTTATTGCCTGGGGGGAGACATGAGCAGTTCTTC. The encoded protein is CASSLLPGGRHEQFF.

This clonotype turned up a few times. The chain has TRBV29-1 and TRBJ2-5; D gene ambiguous. V was shortened by 7 bases and J by 2 bases, with 11 bases between the two germline ends. Germline loops: CDR1 SQVTM, CDR2 ANQGSEA. This CDR3 comprises 12 residues. The CDR3 coding sequence is TGCAGCGCCTGGACCTTTCAAGAGACCCAGTACTTC. Residues: CSAWTFQETQYF.

Here the CDR3 reads CASSQDLRPWGQYF. The DNA of the CDR3 is TGTGCCAGCAGCCAAGATCTGAGACCCTGGGGGCAGTACTTC. V and J are TRBV3-1 and TRBJ2-5, with D perhaps matching TRBD1 or TRBD2 (5 bases each). V was clipped by 0 bases and J by 11 bases, with 16 bases between them. Germline V gives CDR1 LGHDT, CDR2 YNNKEL (reference sequence). There are 14 residues in the CDR3.

This clonotype has only a few counts. The chain employs TRBV6-4 and TRBJ2-1; a possible D gene is TRBD1 (6 bases). V was pared by 0 bases and J by 5 bases, with 14 bases between. From germline, CDR1 is MRHNA and CDR2 SNTAGT. The CDR3 has 16 residues. In DNA, the CDR3 is TGTGCCAGCAGTGACTCTCCAATAACAGGGAACAATGAGCAGTTCTTC. Translating gives CASSDSPITGNNEQFF.

The chain employs TRBV7-2 and TRBJ2-3, with no clear D. V lost 9 bases, J lost 9 bases, and 22 bases lay in between. The germline V gene encodes CDR1 SGHTA and CDR2 FQGNSA. The CDR3 totals 14 residues. CDR3: CASSPRTWLATQYF. The DNA of the CDR3 is TGTGCCAGTAGCCCTCGGACCTGGCTCGCCACGCAGTATTTT.

The V and J genes are TRBV20-1 and TRBJ1-1; D gene uncertain. The CDR3 has 11 amino acids. Trimming shortened V by 6 bases and J by 4 bases, and 9 bases separated the two germline ends. Looked up from germline, CDR1 is DFQATT and CDR2 is SNEGSKA (reference sequence). The CDR3 sequence: CSAWSLTEAFF. The CDR3 bases are TGCAGTGCCTGGTCCCTCACTGAAGCTTTCTTT.

This clonotype was seen only a few times. This chain uses TRBV29-1 with TRBJ2-7; 8 nucleotides line up with TRBD1. Trimming cost V 4 bases and J 4 bases; bases outside gene matches: 6. The CDR3 consists of 13 residues. Germline V gene data show CDR1 as SQVTM and CDR2 as ANQGSEA. The CDR3 sequence: CSVGGRGLYEQYF. Written as DNA, the CDR3 is TGCAGCGTTGGTGGCAGGGGGCTGTACGAGCAGTACTTC.

V usage is TRBV20-1 and J usage is TRBJ2-7; a weak D match, TRBD1 (6 bases). This CDR3 has 14 amino acids. The V gene lost 5 bases and the J gene lost 0 bases, with 14 bases spanning the gap. Germline-derived CDR1 and CDR2 are DFQATT and SNEGSKA (reference sequence). This chain's CDR3 is CSACRGTSSYEQYF. CDR3 DNA: TGCAGTGCTTGCAGGGGAACGAGCTCCTACGAGCAGTACTTC.

V gene TRBV12-3 or TRBV12-4 combines with J gene TRBJ2-3; D not certain. Trimming took off 1 base at V and 14 bases at J, with 22 bases between the two ends. The CDR3 totals 15 residues. The CDR3: CASSLVSVGHRYAYF. The CDR3 bases are TGTGCCAGCAGTTTAGTCTCGGTTGGGCACAGATACGCGTATTTT.

This clonotype occurred a few times. The V and J genes are TRBV20-1 and TRBJ2-5; D unclear. In germline, CDR1 is DFQATT, CDR2 SNEGSKA (reference sequence). V dropped 3 bases and J dropped 2 bases, with 7 bases sitting between them. The CDR3 runs to 12 residues. The CDR3 nucleotides are TGCAGTGCTAGTCCCGAACAAGAGACCCAGTACTTC. Its translation: CSASPEQETQYF.

This rearrangement joins TRBV5-1 to TRBJ1-1; D is perhaps TRBD1 (6 bases). Trimming stripped 2 bases from V and 1 base from J, with 12 bases between. This CDR3 is 15 amino acids long. Germline V lookup: CDR1 SGHRS, CDR2 YFSETQ. The CDR3 region is CASSLPLTGNTEAFF. The CDR3 DNA is TGCGCCAGCAGCTTACCCCTGACAGGGAACACTGAAGCTTTCTTT.

J is TRBJ2-5 and V is TRBV29-1, with 8 bases aligning to TRBD2. The V gene's germline CDR1 is SQVTM and CDR2 ANQGSEA. This CDR3 has 14 residues. V was clipped by 3 bases and J by 3 bases; unmatched bases: 6. CDR3 DNA: TGCAGCGTTGAGGGACAACTAGCGGAAGAGACCCAGTACTTC. Its protein product is CSVEGQLAEETQYF.

This clonotype was recorded a few times. The chain employs TRBV5-1 and TRBJ2-5; 11 bases agree with TRBD2. The CDR3 length is 15 residues. Per germline, CDR1 SGHRS and CDR2 YFSETQ. Trimming cost V 1 base and J 4 bases; bases outside gene matches: 3. The CDR3 DNA reads TGCGCCAGCAGCTTGTCACTAGCGGGAGTAGAGACCCAGTACTTC. It specifies CASSLSLAGVETQYF.

This chain connects TRBV7-8 to TRBJ2-5, with D unclear. The CDR3 covers 15 residues. V lost 3 bases to trimming and J lost 0 bases, with 11 bases between them. Germline CDR1 and CDR2: SGHVS and FQNEAQ. The CDR3 protein is CASSFGPANQETQYF. CDR3 coding DNA: TGTGCCAGCAGCTTCGGTCCAGCTAACCAAGAGACCCAGTACTTC.

This chain connects TRBV7-2 to TRBJ2-1; 8 positions match TRBD2. J was trimmed by 10 bases and V by 2 bases; bases with no gene match: 7. Per germline, CDR1 SGHTA and CDR2 FQGNSA. This CDR3 spans 14 amino acids. The CDR3 reads CASSLTGGTREQFF. The CDR3 DNA reads TGTGCCAGCAGCTTAACGGGAGGGACGCGGGAGCAGTTCTTC.

This rearrangement joins TRBV7-2 to TRBJ1-6; possible D gene TRBD1, 5 bases. The CDR3 length is 11 residues. V lost 5 bases, J lost 13 bases, and 9 bases lay in between. Per the germline V gene, CDR1 is SGHTA and CDR2 is FQGNSA. Here the CDR3 DNA reads TGTGCCAGCAGCCAGGGATTTCCCCTCCACTTT. Translating it yields CASSQGFPLHF. Full variable domain (missing parts from reference TRBV7-2 and TRBJ1-6): GAGVSQSPSNKVTEKGKDVELRCDPISGHTALYWYRQSLGQGLEFLIYFQGNSAPDKSGLPSDRFSAERTGGSVSTLTIQRTQQEDSAVYLCASSQGFPLHFGNGTRLTVT.

The chain recombines TRBV20-1 with TRBJ2-5, with 9 bases identical to TRBD1. The DNA end favors TRBJ2-7, so the J call may be wrong. Germline V lookup: CDR1 DFQATT, CDR2 SNEGSKA (reference sequence). This CDR3 contains 14 residues. The chain's CDR3 is CSLPRDRDSSEQYF. The DNA of the CDR3 is TGCAGTCTTCCCCGGGACAGGGACTCGTCCGAGCAGTACTTC.

The V and J genes are TRBV7-9 and TRBJ2-1; TRBD2 matches 12 bases. The DNA end favors TRBJ2-7, so the J call may be wrong. From germline, CDR1 is SEHNR and CDR2 FQNEAQ (reference sequence). This CDR3 contains 15 residues. The CDR3: CASSLTSGRPREQYF. CDR3 sequence (DNA): TGTGCCAGCAGCTTGACTAGCGGGAGACCGCGCGAGCAGTACTTC.

CDR3: CASSPRTSGETYNEQYF. The CDR3 nucleotides read TGCGCCAGCAGCCCCCGGACTAGCGGGGAGACCTACAATGAGCAGTACTTC. V usage is TRBV5-1 and J usage is TRBJ2-5, with 12 bases lining up with TRBD2. Germline CDR1 reads SGHRS; CDR2 reads YFSETQ. Trimming removed 4 bases from V and 11 bases from J; junction bases left unmatched: 18. This CDR3 is built from 17 residues.

This chain joins TRBV20-1 and TRBJ1-3; no reliable D call. The germline V gene encodes CDR1 DFQATT and CDR2 SNEGSKA (reference sequence). Between the trimmed V and J ends, which lost 6 bases and 8 bases, there was a span of 17 bases. The CDR3 has 13 residues. The CDR3 spells CSAPRTGWDTIYF. The CDR3 nucleotides read TGCAGTGCCCCTCGGACGGGCTGGGACACCATATATTTT.

Notes on this clonotype: One junction end disagrees with the germline gene, perhaps due to a read error. This sequence joins TRBV11-2 and TRBJ1-2; D uncertain. Germline CDR1 is SGHAT and CDR2 is FQNNGV. The CDR3 has 13 residues. In DNA, the CDR3 is TGTGCCAGCAGCTTATATCCGGGGTATGGCTGCACCTTC. Its protein is CASSLYPGYGCTF. Full variable domain (rest looked up from reference TRBV11-2 and TRBJ1-2): EAGVAQSPRYKIIEKRQSVAFWCNPISGHATLYWYQQILGQGPKLLIQFQNNGVVDDSQLPKDRFSAERLKGVDSTLKIQPAKLEDSAVYLCASSLYPGYGCTFGSGTRLTVV.

A single count supports this clonotype. The chain links TRBV6-1 to TRBJ2-1; tentatively, D is TRBD1 or TRBD2 (5 bases each). The CDR3 has 18 residues. CDR1 MNHNS and CDR2 SASEGT come from the germline V gene. V lost 9 bases, J lost 0 bases, and 24 bases lay in between. CDR3 loop: CASSRGRAAISSYNEQFF. The CDR3 DNA reads as TGTGCCAGTTCTCGGGGCAGGGCGGCGATAAGCTCCTACAATGAGCAGTTCTTC.

The V and J genes are TRBV11-2 and TRBJ2-4; TRBD1 is a possible D gene (6 bases). V was pared by 0 bases and J by 4 bases, with 13 bases between. The CDR3 length is 16 residues. Germline V gene lookup returns CDR1 SGHAT and CDR2 FQNNGV. CDR3 amino acids: CASSLELGQGKNIQYF. In DNA, the CDR3 is TGTGCCAGCAGCTTAGAATTGGGGCAGGGGAAAAACATTCAGTACTTC.